These 10 T cell receptor beta chains originate from one sample sequenced in a study of blood T cell repertoires in COVID-19. The repertoire was sequenced with immunoSEQ multiplex PCR; TCRdb's copy has only in-frame clones and lacks some. The sample records about 180,000 clones, 80% to 90% being singletons. Material: peripheral blood. The receptors were gathered from a man aged 18 to 30 who had recovered from COVID-19.

This chain links TRBV3-1 (or the pseudogene TRBV3-2) with TRBJ1-4; 8 bases align to TRBD1. The CDR3 is 13 residues long. Germline V lookup: CDR1 LGHDT, CDR2 YNNKEL (reference sequence). With V trimmed by 4 bases and J by 8 bases, 3 bases remained unmatched. The CDR3 DNA is TGTGCCAGCAGCCGGGGACAGGAAGAAAAACTGTTTTTT. Encoded protein: CASSRGQEEKLFF.

This clone has a single count. The chain employs TRBV28 and TRBJ1-4; no reliable D call. This CDR3 has 12 residues. The germline V and J ends were trimmed by 1 base and 8 bases, with 5 bases remaining between them. Germline CDR1 and CDR2: MDHEN and SYDVKM. CDR3 DNA sequence: TGTGCCAGCAGTTTATCTGGCGAAAAACTGTTTTTT. Its translation: CASSLSGEKLFF. Using reference TRBV28 and TRBJ1-4 for the parts outside the CDR3, the full variable domain is DVKVTQSSRYLVKRTGEKVFLECVQDMDHENMFWYRQDPGLGLRLIYFSYDVKMKEKGDIPEGYSVSREKKERFSLILESASTNQTSMYLCASSLSGEKLFFGSGTQLSVL.

The V gene is TRBV5-6, the J gene TRBJ2-2; 7 positions agree with TRBD2. CDR1 is SGHDT, CDR2 YYEEEE, per germline. The CDR3 length is 18 residues. Trimming took 2 bases from V and 2 from J; bases not matched to a gene: 12. The CDR3 loop is CASSLKSWASGNTGELFF. As DNA, the CDR3 is TGTGCCAGCAGCTTAAAATCTTGGGCTAGCGGTAACACCGGGGAGCTGTTTTTT.

The CDR3 reads CASSMPSGYNEQFF. As DNA, the CDR3 is TGTGCCAGTAGTATGCCTAGCGGTTACAATGAGCAGTTCTTC. The genes are TRBV19 and TRBJ2-1; 7 nucleotides agree with TRBD2. This CDR3 is built from 14 residues. V gave up 3 bases and J gave up 4 bases; unmatched junction bases: 3. The germline V gene has CDR1 LNHDA and CDR2 SQIVND (reference sequence).

The CDR3 DNA reads TGTGCCAGCAGTTACTCTTTGAGCCATACGCAGTATTTT. It specifies CASSYSLSHTQYF. The chain employs TRBV6-2 or TRBV6-3 and TRBJ2-3; D not resolved. The CDR3 contains 13 residues. Germline loops: CDR1 MNHEY, CDR2 SVGEGT. Trimming stripped 0 bases from V and 7 bases from J, with 8 bases between.

This clone occurred once. Sequence at one end of the junction differs from germline and may be a read error. The rearrangement joins TRBV11-2 to TRBJ1-1; D is perhaps TRBD1 (6 bases). The CDR3 consists of 12 residues. Germline assignment: CDR1 SGHAT and CDR2 FQNNGV. CDR3 loop: CASSLGYDRLNF. The CDR3 DNA reads TGTGCCAGCAGCTTAGGGTACGACAGGCTAAATTTT.

The chain is built from TRBV5-4 and TRBJ2-7, with 8 bases matching TRBD1. With 4 bases clipped from V and 7 bases from J, the junction kept 7 bases outside the gene matches. The germline gives CDR1 SGHNT, CDR2 YYREEE (reference sequence). CDR3 length equals 13 residues. CDR3 coding DNA: TGTGCCAGCAGCCCAGGGGGCCCGAGGGAGCAGTACTTC. This gives the protein CASSPGGPREQYF.

This chain connects TRBV4-1 to TRBJ2-1; 14 bases agree with TRBD2. CDR1 is MGHRA, CDR2 YSYEKL, per germline. The CDR3 has 16 amino acids. V shed 1 base, J shed 4 bases, and the junction held 0 bases outside the gene matches. CDR3 DNA: TGCGCCAGCAGCCAAGGACTAGCGGGAGGGTACAATGAGCAGTTCTTC. It codes for CASSQGLAGGYNEQFF.

The chain combines TRBV4-2 with TRBJ2-1; 10 positions match TRBD2. V gave up 7 bases and J gave up 9 bases; unmatched junction bases: 15. Germline V gene lookup returns CDR1 LGHNA and CDR2 YNFKEQ. CDR3 length equals 16 residues. The CDR3 DNA reads TGTGCCAGCAATAGTGGTGGGCTAGCGGGAGTCTTTGAGCAGTTCTTC. Amino acids: CASNSGGLAGVFEQFF.

This clone was counted a single time. The chain has TRBV28 and TRBJ2-5; no definite D call. CDR3 size: 12 residues. From germline, CDR1 is MDHEN and CDR2 SYDVKM. V lost 10 bases and J 2 bases, leaving 11 bases between the germline ends. The CDR3 is CATLHRQETQYF. CDR3 in DNA: TGTGCCACCTTACACAGACAAGAGACCCAGTACTTC.